A selection of T cell receptor beta chains follows, all from one sample in a study of shared clonotypes between healthy human individuals. TCRdb's table, derived via immunoSEQ multiplex PCR, lists solely in-frame clones and lacks some. There are approximately 2.5 million clones in the sample; more than 85% occur only once, and roughly 0.39% lies in the top ten. The sequencing sample was made of naive CD4+ T cells from PBMCs. These TCRs come from a man between 18 and 29 years old in good health. Some clones in this sample may be carry-over from other donors' samples. Each CDR3 is given with its conserved first and last residue. The D gene is left open where the match is weak. The size field is filled for only some rows; it gives once, few, many or a size class.

D	V	J	size	CDR3	DNA
.	TRBV7-2	TRBJ1-1	.	CASSLGGALNTEAFF	TGTGCCAGCAGCTTGGGGGGGGCGCTGAACACTGAAGCTTTCTTT
TRBD2	TRBV7-6	TRBJ2-5	.	CASSRRTSVYQETQYF	TGTGCCAGCAGCAGGCGGACTAGCGTATATCAAGAGACCCAGTACTTC
.	TRBV6-5	TRBJ1-2	.	CASSYGGRNYGYTF	TGTGCCAGCAGTTACGGGGGGCGTAACTATGGCTACACCTTC
TRBD1	TRBV27	TRBJ2-7	once	CASSSRQGLIYEQYF	TGTGCCAGCAGTTCACGACAGGGCCTAATCTACGAGCAGTACTTC
.	TRBV7-9	TRBJ1-1	few	CASSAGPRSAMNTEAFF	TGTGCCAGCAGCGCGGGACCACGTTCGGCGATGAACACTGAAGCTTTCTTT
.	TRBV9	TRBJ1-1	.	CASSVVTANTEAFF	TGTGCCAGCAGCGTAGTCACAGCGAACACTGAAGCTTTCTTT
.	TRBV5-1	TRBJ1-1	once	CASSRSRLTDTEAFF	TGCGCCAGCAGCCGTAGCCGGCTGACAGACACTGAAGCTTTCTTT
TRBD1	TRBV5-5	TRBJ2-7	.	CASSNVPGQGTYEQYF	TGTGCCAGCAGTAACGTCCCCGGACAGGGGACCTACGAGCAGTACTTC
TRBD1	TRBV7-9	TRBJ2-2	.	CATRTGRNTGELFF	TGTGCCACCCGGACAGGCCGGAACACCGGGGAGCTGTTTTTT
TRBD1	TRBV6-5	TRBJ2-1	.	CASSATDRGGQFF	TGTGCCAGCAGTGCGACGGACAGGGGCGGGCAGTTCTTC
.	TRBV6-5	TRBJ2-7	.	CASSSNRYYEQYF	TGTGCCAGCAGTTCCAACAGATACTACGAGCAGTACTTC